A selection of T cell receptor beta chains follows, all from one sample in a study of T cells in Graves' hyperthyroidism and ophthalmopathy. Each CDR3 protein is one row after TCRdb ran MiXCR on the multiplex PCR reads. The sample contains hundreds of thousands of distinct CDR3 sequences, around 42% of which appear only once. Sequencing input: peripheral blood or thyroid tissue (not recorded which). All receptors derive from a woman between 18 and 29 years old with Graves' hyperthyroidism. Each CDR3 is given with its conserved first and last residue. The D gene is left open where the match is weak. Expanded clones are given a class, and other clones once, few, many or no size at all.

clone_size j_call v_call d_call cdr3_aa cdr3_nt
NA TRBJ2-5 TRBV2 NA CARERLQETQYF TGTGCCAGGGAGAGGCTCCAAGAGACCCAGTACTTC
NA TRBJ1-2 TRBV6-2/TRBV6-3 NA CARSYPKGGLNYGYTF TGTGCCCGCAGTTACCCTAAAGGGGGGCTAAACTATGGCTACACCTTC
NA TRBJ2-7 TRBV29-1 NA CSLGSSYEQYF TGCAGCTTGGGCAGCTCCTACGAGCAGTACTTC
NA TRBJ1-1 TRBV7-9 TRBD1 CASMATGDTEAFF TGTGCCAGCATGGCGACAGGGGACACTGAAGCTTTCTTT
NA TRBJ1-6 TRBV2 TRBD1 CASRAGSQGARNSPLHF TGTGCCAGCAGGGCGGGTTCACAGGGGGCGCGGAATTCACCCCTCCACTTT
many TRBJ1-5 TRBV2 NA CASRGMGQPQHF TGTGCCAGCCGTGGGATGGGGCAGCCCCAGCATTTT
NA TRBJ2-7 TRBV20-1 NA CSASSVWETEQYF TGCAGTGCTAGTTCCGTCTGGGAGACCGAGCAGTACTTC
NA TRBJ2-2 TRBV24-1 NA CATSDPRQGATGGLFF TGTGCCACCAGTGATCCACGACAGGGAGCCACCGGGGGGCTGTTTTTT
NA TRBJ2-7 TRBV7-2 TRBD1 CARSRGQAIYEQYF TGTGCCAGAAGCAGGGGACAGGCGATCTACGAGCAGTACTTC
few TRBJ2-5 TRBV7-8 NA CASPDSQETQYF TGTGCCAGCCCCGACAGCCAAGAGACCCAGTACTTC
few TRBJ1-2 TRBV12-3/TRBV12-4 NA CASSFSRNYGYTF TGTGCCAGCAGTTTCTCCAGGAACTATGGCTACACCTTC
NA TRBJ2-5 TRBV4-2 TRBD2 CASSQASGKGQTQYF TGTGCCAGCAGCCAGGCTAGCGGGAAGGGGCAGACCCAGTACTTC
few TRBJ1-2 TRBV11-2 NA CASSPHLSQGYTF TGTGCCAGCAGCCCACATCTCTCTCAGGGCTACACCTTC
NA TRBJ2-7 TRBV2 TRBD1 CASLTGTGHYEQYF TGTGCCAGTCTCACCGGGACAGGACACTACGAGCAGTACTTC
NA TRBJ1-2 TRBV24-1 NA CASSSRGDSSRGYTF TGTGCCAGCAGTTCCCGCGGGGACTCCTCAAGGGGCTACACCTTC
few TRBJ2-2 TRBV2 NA CASSPQGYTGELFF TGTGCCAGCAGCCCTCAGGGGTACACCGGGGAGCTGTTTTTT
few TRBJ1-6 TRBV10-3 NA CASSERYSPLHF TGTGCCAGCAGTGAACGATATTCACCCCTCCACTTT
few TRBJ2-2 TRBV7-2 TRBD2 CASSYSAGGNTGELFF TGTGCCAGCAGTTACTCCGCGGGAGGGAACACCGGGGAGCTGTTTTTT
many TRBJ1-1 TRBV10-3 NA CAIRRGDMNTEAFF TGTGCCATCAGGAGAGGGGATATGAACACTGAAGCTTTCTTT
few TRBJ2-5 TRBV25-1 NA CASSGVETQYF TGTGCCAGCAGTGGGGTGGAGACCCAGTACTTC
few TRBJ2-3 TRBV7-2 TRBD1 CASSRQGARDTQYF TGTGCCAGCAGCCGACAGGGGGCGCGAGATACGCAGTATTTT
once TRBJ2-7 TRBV7-2 NA CASSRITGQGGFYEQYF TGTGCCAGCAGCCGAATTACGGGGCAGGGAGGATTCTACGAGCAGTACTTC
many TRBJ1-6 TRBV7-9 NA CASSLVGGSESPLHF TGTGCCAGCAGCTTAGTAGGCGGCTCGGAGTCACCCCTCCACTTT
few TRBJ1-1 TRBV10-3 NA CASTSLEGTEAFF TGTGCCAGCACCTCCCTGGAGGGCACTGAAGCTTTCTTT
NA TRBJ1-3 TRBV7-3 NA CASSSLGVILGNTIYF TGTGCCAGCAGCTCCCTCGGGGTAATACTGGGAAACACCATATATTTT
few TRBJ2-7 TRBV2 TRBD2 CASHPGTSGEYEQYF TGTGCCAGCCACCCAGGGACTAGCGGAGAATACGAGCAGTACTTC
NA TRBJ1-2 TRBV11-2 NA CASGPGSYGYTF TGTGCCAGCGGCCCAGGGAGCTATGGCTACACCTTC
once TRBJ2-2 TRBV7-2 NA CASSLSPGTGELFF TGTGCCAGCAGCTTATCCCCAGGGACCGGGGAGCTGTTTTTT
once TRBJ2-2 TRBV10-3 NA CVISEQGRYTGELFF TGTGTCATCAGTGAACAGGGACGATACACCGGGGAGCTGTTTTTT
many TRBJ2-5 TRBV4-1 NA CASSQGSQETQYF TGTGCCAGCAGCCAGGGAAGCCAAGAGACCCAGTACTTC
many TRBJ1-1 TRBV9 NA CASSVVSGVRTEAFF TGTGCCAGCAGCGTAGTTTCAGGGGTACGCACTGAAGCTTTCTTT
many TRBJ1-1 TRBV7-9 NA CASSQAGDGTEAFF TGTGCCAGCAGCCAAGCAGGGGATGGGACTGAAGCTTTCTTT
many TRBJ1-3 TRBV19 TRBD1 CASSADRGLASTIYF TGTGCCAGTAGTGCGGACAGGGGCCTCGCCTCGACCATATATTTT
NA TRBJ1-5 TRBV24-1 NA CATSGTSGVTQHF TGTGCCACCAGTGGGACTAGCGGGGTGACCCAGCATTTT
many TRBJ1-1 TRBV2 NA CASSFQLNTEAFF TGTGCCAGCAGTTTCCAACTAAACACTGAAGCTTTCTTT
NA TRBJ1-2 TRBV7-9 TRBD1 CASSQTGSDYGYTF TGTGCCAGCAGCCAGACAGGGTCTGACTATGGCTACACCTTC
few TRBJ2-7 TRBV7-9 TRBD1 CASSLATGGINEQYF TGTGCCAGCAGCTTAGCCACAGGGGGGATCAACGAGCAGTACTTC
NA TRBJ2-2 TRBV2 TRBD2 CAIDGLAGWTGELFF TGTGCCATCGACGGACTAGCGGGATGGACCGGGGAGCTGTTTTTT
NA TRBJ2-7 TRBV4-3 NA CASSQDSETWPEQYF TGCGCCAGCAGCCAAGACTCGGAGACTTGGCCCGAGCAGTACTTC
many TRBJ1-1 TRBV10-3 NA CAISEWDKNTEAFF TGTGCCATCAGTGAGTGGGACAAGAACACTGAAGCTTTCTTT